One and the same sample provided the 21 T cell receptor beta chains below, sequenced in a study of T-cell memory formation after mild COVID-19. MiXCR, applied by TCRdb to the 5' RACE reads, yields one record per CDR3 protein. The sample gives fewer than 400,000 distinct CDR3 sequences, around a sixth of which show up once; around a fifth is in the top ten. The sample taken for sequencing was PBMCs or a T cell subset sorted from them (not recorded which). The receptors originated from a man between 18 and 29 years old who had mild COVID-19 (a few samples of this study predate the infection). Cell type and time point are not known.

This clonotype was counted between two and nine times. The V gene is TRBV7-2, the J gene TRBJ2-2, with 7 bases fitting TRBD2. The length of the CDR3 is 16 residues. V lost 5 bases to trimming and J lost 4 bases; unmatched junction nucleotides: 10. Germline loops: CDR1 SGHTA, CDR2 FQGNSA. In nucleotides, the CDR3 is TGTGCCAGCAGCCCGTCGCGGGGGTCGGGCACCGGGGAGCTGTTTTTT. This encodes CASSPSRGSGTGELFF.

This clonotype was detected only a few times. CDR3 nucleotides: TGTGCCAGCTCTACCCTCCCCACAGGGGCTTTCACTGAAGCTTTCTTT. Its translation: CASSTLPTGAFTEAFF. V and J are TRBV25-1 and TRBJ1-1; 7 bases line up with TRBD1. The CDR3 extends over 16 amino acids. The V segment lost 8 bases and the J segment 4 bases; nucleotides outside the gene matches: 16. Germline V gene lookup returns CDR1 MGHDK and CDR2 SYGVNS. The full variable domain, rest sourced from reference TRBV25-1 and TRBJ1-1, is EADIYQTPRYLVIGTGKKITLECSQTMGHDKMYWYQQDPGMELHLIHYSYGVNSTEKGDLSSESTVSRIRTEHFPLTLESARPSHTSQYLCASSTLPTGAFTEAFFGQGTRLTVV.

This clonotype was seen only once. The chain links TRBV5-6 to TRBJ2-7, with D tentatively TRBD1 (6 bases). The germline V gene has CDR1 SGHDT and CDR2 YYEEEE. The V and J ends lost 4 bases and 3 bases respectively, with 14 bases between them. This CDR3 is 14 amino acids long. The CDR3 loop is CASSARGRGYEQYV. CDR3 nucleotide sequence: TGTGCCAGCAGCGCTCGTGGCAGGGGCTACGAGCAGTACGTC.

The sample holds a few counts of this clonotype. This rearrangement joins TRBV7-2 to TRBJ1-4, with a weak D call TRBD1 (5 bases). V lost 7 bases and J 8 bases, leaving 17 bases between the germline ends. The length of the CDR3 is 14 residues. CDR1 and CDR2 from the germline V gene are SGHTA and FQGNSA. CDR3 sequence (DNA): TGTGCCAGCAAGGGCCCTGGGCGGGACGAAAAACTGTTTTTT. Protein sequence: CASKGPGRDEKLFF.

The gene calls are TRBV5-1 and TRBJ2-2; tentatively, D is TRBD1 (5 bases). Germline CDR1 is SGHRS and CDR2 is YFSETQ. This CDR3 spans 14 amino acids. With 1 base removed from V and 6 bases from J, the gap between germline ends came to 10 bases. The DNA of the CDR3 is TGCGCCAGCAGCTTGTCCAGGGCCCCCGGGGAGCTGTTTTTT. It translates to CASSLSRAPGELFF.

This clonotype was picked up many times. V is TRBV3-1 and J is TRBJ2-5; 8 nucleotides align to TRBD2. V trimming: 3 bases; J trimming: 4 bases; junction bases outside the gene matches: 16. The CDR3 loop spans 18 amino acids. Germline V CDR1 and CDR2: LGHDT, YNNKEL (reference sequence). CDR3 DNA: TGTGCCAGCAGCCACCTGATGACGGGGGGGGTCTCGTCAGAGACCCAGTACTTC. This gives the protein CASSHLMTGGVSSETQYF.

Here the CDR3 reads CASSRLSGEGSYNEQFF. The DNA of the CDR3 is TGTGCCAGCTCACGACTTAGCGGGGAAGGCTCCTACAATGAGCAGTTCTTC. The V call is TRBV18, the J call TRBJ2-1, with TRBD2 matching over 8 bases. Germline V gene data show CDR1 as KGHSH and CDR2 as LQKENI. The CDR3 is made up of 17 amino acids. V dropped 4 bases and J dropped 0; count of bases not matched to a gene: 8.

The sample holds many counts of this clonotype. V usage is TRBV9 and J usage is TRBJ2-3; TRBD2 agrees at 8 bases. The V gene's germline CDR1 is SGDLS and CDR2 YYNGEE. V lost 4 bases, J lost 0 bases, and 19 bases stayed unmatched. The CDR3 is 20 amino acids. This chain's CDR3 is CASSSRGLAGSPSSTDTQYF. The CDR3 nucleotides read TGTGCCAGCAGCTCCCGGGGATTAGCGGGGTCGCCCTCTAGCACAGATACGCAGTATTTT.

The chain is built from TRBV6-2 or TRBV6-3 and TRBJ2-5; 9 nucleotides align to TRBD1. The ends lost 7 bases at V and 4 bases at J; junction bases unmatched: 7. Germline V lookup: CDR1 MNHEY, CDR2 SVGEGT. This CDR3 comprises 14 residues. DNA of the CDR3: TGTGCCAGCAATCCAGGGACAGGGCCAGAGACCCAGTACTTC. Translation gives CASNPGTGPETQYF.

The table lists this clonotype with a few counts. The chain uses TRBV12-3 or TRBV12-4 and TRBJ2-3, with unresolved D. The CDR3 has 14 amino acids. The V and J ends lost 3 bases and 4 bases respectively, with 11 bases between them. The CDR3 DNA follows: TGTGCCAGCAGTTTTGGACGGTTCTCAGATACGCAGTATTTT. It yields the protein CASSFGRFSDTQYF.

The chain employs TRBV10-3 and TRBJ1-2; D is uncertain. Per germline, CDR1 ENHRY and CDR2 SYGVKD. V lost 0 bases and J lost 4, with 9 bases in between. This CDR3 is 14 amino acids long. The CDR3 DNA is TGTGCCATCAGTGAGTCCCCAGGATCCTATGGCTACACCTTC. Translating gives CAISESPGSYGYTF.

In its sample, this clonotype was seen a few times. The chain employs TRBV11-2 and TRBJ2-1, with D possibly TRBD2 on 6 matching bases. The CDR3 is made up of 13 amino acids. The V gene's germline CDR1 is SGHAT and CDR2 FQNNGV. Trimming took 1 base from V and 7 from J, leaving 8 bases between them. As DNA, the CDR3 is TGTGCCAGCAGCTTAGGGGCGGGGAATGAGCAGTTCTTC. Protein product: CASSLGAGNEQFF.

The V call is TRBV11-2, the J call TRBJ1-1, with D tentatively TRBD1 (6 bases). This CDR3 has 14 amino acids. V shed 1 base and J shed 6 bases, with 12 bases lying between them. Germline V gene lookup returns CDR1 SGHAT and CDR2 FQNNGV. The CDR3 protein is CASSLVTGKAEAFF. The CDR3 nucleotides are TGTGCCAGCAGCTTAGTTACAGGGAAGGCTGAAGCTTTCTTT.

This clonotype has just a few counts. The rearrangement links TRBV5-1 to TRBJ2-1; D is perhaps TRBD2 (6 bases). CDR1 is SGHRS and CDR2 is YFSETQ in the germline V gene. CDR3 length: 16 residues. Trimming removed 4 bases at V and 5 bases at J, with 19 bases between. CDR3 sequence: CASSPGGAGSHNEQFF. The DNA for the CDR3 is TGCGCCAGCAGCCCGGGTGGGGCGGGGTCCCACAATGAGCAGTTCTTC.

This clonotype was counted only a few times. The chain is built from TRBV4-2 and TRBJ2-7, with 10 bases aligning to TRBD2. The V segment lost 4 bases and the J segment 4 bases; nucleotides outside the gene matches: 10. The germline CDR1 and CDR2 sequences are LGHNA and YNFKEQ. This CDR3 region has 16 residues. As DNA, the CDR3 is TGTGCCAGCAGCCTGCTAGCGGGGGACCGAATATACGAGCAGTACTTC. Translated: CASSLLAGDRIYEQYF.

The genes are TRBV12-3 or TRBV12-4 and TRBJ2-1; 10 positions agree with TRBD2. This CDR3 comprises 17 residues. V shed 5 bases, J shed 4 bases, and the junction held 11 bases outside the gene matches. CDR3 protein: CASSQAGGPFDYNEQFF. DNA of the CDR3: TGTGCCAGCAGTCAAGCGGGGGGGCCCTTTGATTACAATGAGCAGTTCTTC.

This clonotype was detected only a few times. The CDR3 loop reads CASSQPIRAAGANVLTF. The CDR3 DNA follows: TGCGCCAGCAGCCAACCTATACGGGCGGCTGGGGCCAACGTCCTGACTTTC. The genes are TRBV4-3 and TRBJ2-6; D unclear. Germline CDR1 LGHNA, CDR2 YSLEER. Trimming left V 2 bases short and J 2 bases short, with 13 bases between. The CDR3 contains 17 residues.

This clonotype appeared a few times. Possible read error: a much larger clone is one base away. CDR3 sequence reads: CASSKQETQYF. CDR3 bases: TGTGCCAGCAGCAAACAAGAGACCCAGTACTTC. The chain has TRBV12-3 or TRBV12-4 and TRBJ2-5, with D uncertain. V lost 6 bases and J 2 bases, leaving 4 bases between the germline ends. CDR3 length: 11 residues.

This clonotype has only a few counts. The genes are TRBV4-2 and TRBJ2-5; D is undetermined. Trimming left V 0 bases short and J 5 bases short, with 10 bases between. Germline CDR1 LGHNA, CDR2 YNFKEQ. The CDR3 is 14 amino acids. DNA of the CDR3: TGTGCCAGCAGCCAAGAAGCCCTTATGGAGACCCAGTACTTC. Protein: CASSQEALMETQYF.

This chain joins TRBV4-1 and TRBJ1-6; D is ambiguous. Trimming took off 0 bases at V and 4 bases at J, with 10 bases between the two ends. The CDR3 sequence is 16 residues long. Germline-derived CDR1 and CDR2 are MGHRA and YSYEKL. The CDR3: CASSQEKFLYNSPLHF. CDR3 in DNA: TGCGCCAGCAGCCAAGAAAAGTTTTTGTATAATTCACCCCTCCACTTT.

The chain links TRBV18 to TRBJ2-5, with 10 bases matching TRBD2. Germline CDR1 is KGHSH and CDR2 is LQKENI. The CDR3 has 17 residues. The J segment lost 1 base and the V segment lost 1 base, leaving 6 bases of the junction unmatched. The CDR3 DNA is TGTGCCAGCTCACCACGGGCCGCTAGCGGGGGCCAAGAGACCCAGTACTTC. This sequence encodes CASSPRAASGGQETQYF.